The 26 T cell receptor beta chains below were found in one sample sequenced in a study of blood T cell repertoires in COVID-19. The protocol was immunoSEQ multiplex PCR, while the TCRdb copy is restricted to in-frame clones and leaves out a portion. Of roughly 140,000 clones detected, 80% to 90% appear once; the ten largest clones hold around 8%. The sample consisted of peripheral blood. The source of these receptors is a woman aged 55 to 70 with COVID-19, enrolled during active disease.

The chain employs TRBV9 and TRBJ1-1; a possible D gene is TRBD1 (5 bases). CDR1 and CDR2 (germline): SGDLS, YYNGEE. CDR3 size: 15 residues. V was pared by 3 bases and J by 7 bases, with 19 bases between. CDR3 DNA sequence: TGTGCCAGCAGCGATCCTCTGGGGGAGGGAGGTGAAGCTTTCTTT. Translating it yields CASSDPLGEGGEAFF.

This sequence joins TRBV19 and TRBJ1-2, with 7 nucleotides matching TRBD1. Germline V gene sequence: CDR1 LNHDA, CDR2 SQIVND (reference sequence). The CDR3 spans 13 residues. V lost 5 bases and J lost 7; bases outside the gene matches: 7. The CDR3 DNA follows: TGTGCCAGTAGTGCCGGACAGGATGGTGGCTACACCTTC. It yields the protein CASSAGQDGGYTF.

The J gene is TRBJ2-2, the V gene TRBV6-4; weak D call: TRBD1 (5 bases). The CDR3 consists of 13 residues. Trimming pared 3 bases from V and 6 bases from J, leaving 8 bases between. Germline V gene lookup returns CDR1 MRHNA and CDR2 SNTAGT. Here the CDR3 DNA reads TGTGCCAGCAGTGATCAGGGTGCCGGGGAGCTGTTTTTT. Its translation is CASSDQGAGELFF.

The CDR3 protein is CASSQSGQLYEQYF. The CDR3 nucleotides are TGTGCCAGCAGCCAATCAGGACAACTTTACGAGCAGTACTTC. This sequence joins TRBV3-1 (or the pseudogene TRBV3-2) and TRBJ2-7; weak D call: TRBD1 (5 bases). The length of the CDR3 is 14 residues. CDR1 and CDR2 from the germline V gene are LGHDT and YNNKEL (reference sequence). Between the trimmed V and J ends, which lost 2 bases and 4 bases, there was a span of 12 bases.

V usage is TRBV3-1 (or the pseudogene TRBV3-2) and J usage is TRBJ2-1; 10 bases agree with TRBD2. Germline CDR1 and CDR2: LGHDT and YNNKEL (reference sequence). The CDR3 has 16 residues. J was trimmed by 7 bases and V by 0 bases; bases with no gene match: 6. The CDR3 is CASSQDRIAGGNEQFF. DNA of the CDR3: TGTGCCAGCAGCCAAGATAGGATAGCGGGGGGTAATGAGCAGTTCTTC.

The chain employs TRBV6-1 and TRBJ1-5, with D unclear. The germline V gene encodes CDR1 MNHNS and CDR2 SASEGT. The CDR3 is 17 amino acids. Trimming shortened V by 4 bases and J by 7 bases, and 23 bases separated the two germline ends. In nucleotides, the CDR3 is TGTGCCAGCAGTGGCCGCTACGAGCGCGGACCGGGACAGCCCCAGCATTTT. As protein: CASSGRYERGPGQPQHF.

The CDR3 protein is CAINSGLTSAYNEQFF. The DNA for the CDR3 is TGTGCCATCAATTCGGGACTAACTAGCGCCTACAATGAGCAGTTCTTC. The V and J genes are TRBV2 and TRBJ2-1; 7 nucleotides agree with TRBD2. V lost 10 bases and J lost 2; bases outside the gene matches: 14. The CDR3 loop spans 16 amino acids. Germline V lookup: CDR1 SNHLY, CDR2 FYNNEI.

J is TRBJ2-5 and V is TRBV13; 8 bases agree with TRBD2. Germline CDR1 reads PRHDT; CDR2 reads FYEKMQ (reference sequence). The CDR3 covers 16 residues. J lost 4 bases, V lost 0 bases, and 7 bases had no gene match. The CDR3 is CASSLGIGGGLETQYF. CDR3 nucleotide sequence: TGTGCCAGCAGCTTAGGCATCGGGGGGGGTCTAGAGACCCAGTACTTC. Filled out from reference TRBV13 and TRBJ2-5, the complete variable domain reads AAGVIQSPRHLIKEKRETATLKCYPIPRHDTVYWYQQGPGQDPQFLISFYEKMQSDKGSIPDRFSAQQFSDYHSELNMSSLELGDSALYFCASSLGIGGGLETQYFGPGTRLLVL.

The CDR3 region is CASSVGSGGQETQYF. The CDR3 nucleotides read TGTGCCAGCAGCGTAGGATCCGGGGGCCAAGAGACCCAGTACTTC. The genes are TRBV9 and TRBJ2-5, with a possible D match to TRBD2 (6 bases). CDR1 is SGDLS and CDR2 is YYNGEE in the germline V gene. V was trimmed by 0 bases and J by 1 base, leaving 10 bases between them. The length of the CDR3 is 15 residues.

This chain connects TRBV12-3 or TRBV12-4 to TRBJ2-1, with unresolved D. Trimming took 6 bases from V and 3 from J, leaving 9 bases between them. The CDR3 is 13 amino acids. CDR3 sequence (DNA): TGTGCCAGCAGGCTCGCCAGCTACAATGAGCAGTTCTTC. Translated: CASRLASYNEQFF.

This rearrangement joins TRBV7-2 to TRBJ1-2; TRBD1 matches at 7 bases. The CDR3 contains 17 residues. CDR1 is SGHTA and CDR2 is FQGNSA in the germline V gene. V shed 4 bases, J shed 1 base, and the junction held 12 bases outside the gene matches. In DNA, the CDR3 is TGTGCCAGCAGCTCCTACGCTGACAGGGCCTTTAACTATGGCTACACCTTC. Amino acids: CASSSYADRAFNYGYTF.

The chain joins TRBV6-5 to TRBJ1-1; 7 positions match TRBD1. Germline values: CDR1 MNHEY, CDR2 SVGAGI. This CDR3 is built from 13 residues. J lost 4 bases, V lost 5 bases, and 4 bases had no gene match. The CDR3 protein is CASSRQGGTEAFF. CDR3 bases: TGTGCCAGCAGTCGACAGGGAGGCACTGAAGCTTTCTTT.

V is TRBV5-5 and J is TRBJ2-3; D perhaps matches TRBD1 (6 bases). V was pared by 1 base and J by 3 bases, with 12 bases between. CDR3 length: 15 residues. Germline-derived CDR1 and CDR2 are SGHKS and YYEKEE (reference sequence). The CDR3 is CASSLRTRGTDTQYF. Written as DNA, the CDR3 is TGTGCCAGCAGCTTGCGGACAAGGGGGACAGATACGCAGTATTTT.

The chain joins TRBV4-1 to TRBJ2-5; 7 bases fit TRBD1. This CDR3 has 15 amino acids. Trimming cost V 4 bases and J 5 bases; bases outside gene matches: 10. Germline CDR1 MGHRA, CDR2 YSYEKL. CDR3 sequence (DNA): TGCGCCAGCAGCCCCGGACAGGATTCGGGCGAGACCCAGTACTTC. Translation: CASSPGQDSGETQYF.

The J gene is TRBJ1-5, the V gene TRBV2, with D unclear. Germline V gives CDR1 SNHLY, CDR2 FYNNEI. There are 13 residues in the CDR3. Trimming took off 6 bases at V and 2 bases at J, with 8 bases between the two ends. The CDR3 is CASREERNQPQHF. CDR3 nucleotides: TGTGCCAGCAGGGAGGAACGCAATCAGCCCCAGCATTTT.

The genes are TRBV5-3 and TRBJ2-3, with 7 bases fitting TRBD1. TRBV5-3 is reported as an ORF; its role is uncertain. Trimming cost V 3 bases and J 2 bases; bases outside gene matches: 3. The CDR3 length is 14 residues. CDR3 sequence: CARSSGQVTDTQYF. The DNA of the CDR3 is TGTGCCAGAAGCTCAGGACAGGTCACAGATACGCAGTATTTT.

This chain connects TRBV7-9 to TRBJ2-1; TRBD2 matches at 8 bases. Germline CDR1 and CDR2: SEHNR and FQNEAQ (reference sequence). The CDR3 runs to 15 residues. The ends lost 5 bases at V and 10 bases at J; junction bases unmatched: 13. The CDR3 loop is CASSPASGGANEQFF. CDR3 in DNA: TGTGCCAGCAGCCCCGCCAGCGGGGGAGCCAACGAGCAGTTCTTC.

This clone was observed a few times. As DNA, the CDR3 is TGTGCCAGCTCACCAAGAACTAGCGGCAGCTACGAGCAGTACTTC. It specifies CASSPRTSGSYEQYF. The chain links TRBV18 to TRBJ2-7; TRBD2 aligns across 8 bases. Germline V lookup: CDR1 KGHSH, CDR2 LQKENI. The V and J ends lost 2 bases and 3 bases, in that order; junction bases with no gene match: 6. The length of the CDR3 is 15 residues.

This chain connects TRBV4-1 to TRBJ2-7; 9 positions match TRBD1. The CDR3 is 17 residues long. Germline CDR1 reads MGHRA; CDR2 reads YSYEKL. V lost 4 bases, J lost 4 bases, and 14 bases stayed unmatched. For the CDR3, the DNA is TGCGCCAGCAGCCTACTGGCCGAACAGGGGGCTCTGTACGAGCAGTACTTC. Amino acid sequence: CASSLLAEQGALYEQYF.

J is TRBJ1-5 and V is TRBV6-5; D remains ambiguous. With 4 bases removed from V and 6 bases from J, the gap between germline ends came to 10 bases. Per the germline V gene, CDR1 is MNHEY and CDR2 is SVGAGI. This CDR3 is 13 amino acids long. The CDR3 spells CASSSQSSQPQHF. CDR3 DNA: TGTGCCAGCAGTTCTCAGTCATCTCAGCCCCAGCATTTT.

The sample holds a few counts of this clone. The V call is TRBV30, the J call TRBJ2-7, with D perhaps matching TRBD2 (7 bases). This CDR3 is built from 11 residues. Germline loops: CDR1 GTSNPN, CDR2 SVGIG (reference sequence). The CDR3 region is CTSRGGYEQYF. CDR3 bases: TGTACATCAAGGGGGGGCTACGAGCAGTACTTC.

The chain employs TRBV6-5 and TRBJ2-7, with TRBD1 matching 8 bases. Germline V CDR1 and CDR2: MNHEY, SVGAGI. V lost 6 bases and J lost 1; bases outside the gene matches: 2. The CDR3 runs 13 residues. As DNA, the CDR3 is TGTGCCAGCAGCACAGGGGGTTCCTACGAGCAGTACTTC. Translated: CASSTGGSYEQYF.

In DNA, the CDR3 is TGTGCCTGGGACGACCCGACAGGGTTCAACTATGGCTACACCTTC. This codes for CAWDDPTGFNYGYTF. The genes are TRBV30 and TRBJ1-2, with 7 bases lining up with TRBD1. The V gene's germline CDR1 is GTSNPN and CDR2 SVGIG (reference sequence). This CDR3 region has 15 residues. J was trimmed by 2 bases and V by 5 bases; bases with no gene match: 11.

The rearrangement joins TRBV15 to TRBJ2-4, with TRBD2 matching 7 bases. V dropped 4 bases and J dropped 11; count of bases not matched to a gene: 11. Germline V gene lookup returns CDR1 LNHNV and CDR2 YYDKDF (reference sequence). The CDR3 totals 14 residues. CDR3 sequence (DNA): TGTGCCACCAGCATGGTAGCGGGTGGTTTCTTTCAGTACTTC. Translated: CATSMVAGGFFQYF.

For the CDR3, the DNA is TGTGCCAGCCTCCCGGGTGGCACTGAAGCTTTCTTT. Translating gives CASLPGGTEAFF. The chain links TRBV18 to TRBJ1-1; D gene uncertain. This CDR3 contains 12 residues. Between the trimmed V and J ends, which lost 8 bases and 4 bases, there was a span of 11 bases. In germline, CDR1 is KGHSH, CDR2 LQKENI.

A single count supports this clone. V usage is TRBV29-1 and J usage is TRBJ1-1; no reliable D call. Germline assignment: CDR1 SQVTM and CDR2 ANQGSEA. The CDR3 has 11 amino acids. V lost 6 bases to trimming and J lost 1 base, with 6 bases between them. CDR3 DNA sequence: TGCAGCGTACCAGAGAACACTGAAGCTTTCTTT. Its translation: CSVPENTEAFF.